The following is a T cell receptor (beta chain) sequence with its context. The target antigen is unknown. The treatment here: oral pan-JAK inhibitor, 5-10 mg twice daily. This specimen belongs to a study of CD8+ T cells in alopecia areata. Turning to the study itself: Treated patients were given 5 to 10 mg oral tofacitinib twice daily. Severity in treated patients was scored by percentage of scalp area affected. It was 6 to 18 months of tofacitinib, and then there were 6 months off drug. Study results and caveats: Researchers say the link of baseline CD8+ expansion to response remains uncertain, with one nonresponder.

Reverse transcribed after extraction, RNA yielded cDNA as the sequencing template. The protocol was immunoSEQ multiplex PCR, while the TCRdb copy is restricted to in-frame clones and leaves out a portion. The repertoire holds some 220,000 clones, 50% to 70% seen once, with more than 1.5% in the top ten. V was pared by 2 bases and J by 2 bases, with 4 bases of the junction left unmatched. This CDR3 has 16 amino acids. The germline gives CDR1 LGHNA, CDR2 YNFKEQ. The sequencing here drew on CD4+ T cells sorted from blood, taken at week 4, from a patient treated with tofacitinib. This rearrangement joins TRBV4-2 to TRBJ2-3, with 10 bases lining up with TRBD1. The sequence came from a human donor with alopecia areata. This CDR3 reads CASSQSGQGFTDTQYF. The CDR3 DNA follows: TGTGCCAGCAGCCAATCGGGACAGGGGTTCACAGATACGCAGTATTTT.